This T cell receptor beta chain appears in the sequencing data of a study of long-term antiretroviral therapy in people with HIV. Researchers secured at least one pre-ART and at least two post-ART PBMC samples from each donor. Study conclusions and caveats: Controls had broader CDR3 length ranges than HIV repertoires did.

The table lists this clone with a few counts. Its antigen is undetermined. The ends were cut back, 5 bases at V and 0 bases at J, with 5 bases in the middle. CDR3 length: 12 amino acids. Germline CDR1 reads SGHTA; CDR2 reads FQGNSA. Running of the v3.0 immunoSEQ assay took place at survey level. Data came from immunoSEQ multiplex PCR; TCRdb stores just in-frame clones and leaves some out. The sample carries approximately 36,000 clones, roughly 80% recorded once. This chain joins TRBV7-2 and TRBJ2-7; D is undetermined. This specimen was unsorted PBMCs, taken 0.6 years after starting antiretroviral therapy. This receptor was identified in a man aged 18 to 30 with HIV. The CDR3 DNA reads TGTGCCAGCAGCCCGACCTCCTACGAGCAGTACTTC. Protein: CASSPTSYEQYF.